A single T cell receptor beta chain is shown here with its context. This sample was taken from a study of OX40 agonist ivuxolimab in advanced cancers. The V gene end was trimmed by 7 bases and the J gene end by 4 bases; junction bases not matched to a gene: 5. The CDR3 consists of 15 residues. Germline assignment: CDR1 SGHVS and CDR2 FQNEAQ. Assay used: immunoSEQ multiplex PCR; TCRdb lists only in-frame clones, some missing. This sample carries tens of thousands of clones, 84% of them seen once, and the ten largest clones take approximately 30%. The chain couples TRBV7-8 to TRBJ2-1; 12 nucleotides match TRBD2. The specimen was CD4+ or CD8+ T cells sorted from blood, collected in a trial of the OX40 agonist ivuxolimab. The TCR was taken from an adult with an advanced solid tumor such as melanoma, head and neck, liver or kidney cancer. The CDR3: CASTRTSGKYNEQFF. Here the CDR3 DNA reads TGTGCCAGCACCCGGACTAGCGGGAAGTACAATGAGCAGTTCTTC. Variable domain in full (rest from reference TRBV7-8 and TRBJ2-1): GAGVSQSPRYKVAKRGQDVALRCDPISGHVSLFWYQQALGQGPEFLTYFQNEAQLDKSGLPSDRFFAERPEGSVSTLKIQRTQQEDSAVYLCASTRTSGKYNEQFFGPGTRLTVL.